These 14 T cell receptor beta chains came from one sample sequenced in a study of PD-L1 blockade in urothelial cancer. The method was immunoSEQ multiplex PCR; TCRdb's version includes in-frame clones alone and lacks a portion of them. Of 35,000 to 50,000 clones in the sample, 75% to 85% are singletons; the top ten hold around 15%. Time point reported: pretreatment peripheral blood. The sequencing here drew on PBMCs, taken around atezolizumab (anti-PD-L1) treatment. The receptors originated from a man aged 55 to 70 with urothelial cancer.

On this clone itself: Different DNA sequences within this sample yield the same CDR3. The V call is TRBV6-5, the J call TRBJ1-5; tentative D call: TRBD1 (5 bases). The CDR3 spans 14 residues. Germline V gene sequence: CDR1 MNHEY, CDR2 SVGAGI. Trimming took 2 bases from V and 4 from J, leaving 9 bases between them. DNA of the CDR3: TGTGCCAGCAGTTACGACAGACTTAATCAGCCCCAGCATTTT. Its protein product is CASSYDRLNQPQHF.

This sequence joins TRBV7-8 and TRBJ2-7; 10 positions match TRBD2. The CDR3 is 18 residues long. The germline CDR1 and CDR2 sequences are SGHVS and FQNEAQ. V was pared by 0 bases and J by 3 bases, with 11 bases of the junction left unmatched. Written as DNA, the CDR3 is TGTGCCAGCAGCTTAGCGACCTTACCGGGACTAGCGAACTACGAGCAGTACTTC. As protein: CASSLATLPGLANYEQYF.

The chain couples TRBV21-1 to TRBJ1-1; the table's D call TRBD1 went unverified against the DNA. TRBV21-1 is classified as a pseudogene. The CDR3 has 15 amino acids. CDR3 coding DNA: TGTGCCAGCAGCGCCCACAGGGGACTGAACACTGAAGCTTTCTTT. It yields the protein CASSAHRGLNTEAFF.

This clone was seen a handful of times. The chain employs TRBV5-4 and TRBJ2-5, with 10 positions matching TRBD2. Germline trimming cut 2 bases from V and 4 bases from J; bases unmatched to any gene: 2. The germline CDR1 and CDR2 sequences are SGHNT and YYREEE (reference sequence). This CDR3 region has 14 residues. In DNA, the CDR3 is TGTGCCAGCAGCTTAGCGGGGGGGCCAGAGACCCAGTACTTC. Its translation is CASSLAGGPETQYF.

This clone was seen only a few times. This chain links TRBV19 with TRBJ1-1; the D is unclear. Trimming took off 4 bases at V and 0 bases at J, with 6 bases between the two ends. This CDR3 is built from 13 residues. Per germline, CDR1 LNHDA and CDR2 SQIVND (reference sequence). CDR3 DNA: TGTGCCAGTAGTACTGTCTTGAACACTGAAGCTTTCTTT. Protein: CASSTVLNTEAFF.

The chain has TRBV6-1 and TRBJ2-7; 9 bases match TRBD1. There are 14 residues in the CDR3. Germline loops: CDR1 MNHNS, CDR2 SASEGT. After removal of 6 bases from V and 2 bases from J, the junction contained 5 bases not matched to a gene. This chain's CDR3 is CASRSGDRAYEQYF. The CDR3 nucleotides read TGTGCCAGCAGGTCCGGGGACAGGGCCTACGAGCAGTACTTC.

The rearrangement links TRBV19 to TRBJ1-3, with D unresolved. Germline V gene data show CDR1 as LNHDA and CDR2 as SQIVND (reference sequence). The CDR3 is made up of 15 amino acids. Trimming shortened V by 2 bases and J by 1 base, and 9 bases separated the two germline ends. CDR3 sequence: CASSISTGSGNTIYF. The DNA of the CDR3 is TGTGCCAGTAGTATATCCACGGGATCTGGAAACACCATATATTTT.

Remarks on this clone: At one end the junction does not follow the germline gene, possibly because of a read error. The rearrangement links TRBV7-7 to TRBJ2-7, with 11 bases lining up with TRBD1. Germline CDR1 is SSHAT and CDR2 is FNYEAQ (reference sequence). The CDR3 contains 13 residues. As DNA, the CDR3 is TGTGCTAGCAGCCCAGGGACAGGGGGCGAGCAGTACTTC. Translating gives CASSPGTGGEQYF.

This clone has only a few counts. The gene calls are TRBV6-1 and TRBJ1-4; 10 bases are shared with TRBD1. The germline V gene encodes CDR1 MNHNS and CDR2 SASEGT. CDR3 length equals 14 residues. V lost 4 bases and J lost 5; bases outside the gene matches: 1. The CDR3: CASSVGQGNEKLFF. CDR3 DNA: TGTGCCAGCAGTGTGGGACAGGGGAATGAAAAACTGTTTTTT.

This chain uses TRBV6-6 with TRBJ2-7, with a weak D call TRBD2 (6 bases). Per germline, CDR1 MNHNY and CDR2 SVGAGI (reference sequence). V was cut by 7 bases and J by 2 bases, with 15 bases left in between. The CDR3 runs 14 residues. The CDR3 is CASTPLLAAYEQYF. CDR3 coding DNA: TGTGCCAGCACCCCCCTCTTAGCGGCCTACGAGCAGTACTTC.

V and J are TRBV5-1 and TRBJ2-1, with D possibly being TRBD1 (6 bases). The CDR3 sequence is 13 residues long. Trimming left V 2 bases short and J 5 bases short, with 8 bases between. The germline CDR1 and CDR2 sequences are SGHRS and YFSETQ. CDR3 in DNA: TGCGCCAGCAGCTTACAGGGAAACAATGAGCAGTTCTTC. Translation gives CASSLQGNNEQFF.

The chain uses TRBV19 and TRBJ2-7; 7 bases are a match to TRBD1. The V and J ends lost 9 bases and 6 bases, in that order; junction bases with no gene match: 11. Germline CDR1 and CDR2: LNHDA and SQIVND (reference sequence). CDR3 size: 13 residues. The CDR3: CASRPTGVGEQYF. The CDR3 nucleotides read TGTGCCAGCCGTCCTACAGGGGTTGGCGAGCAGTACTTC.

This clone occurred a few times. J is TRBJ2-7 and V is TRBV28; D might be TRBD2 (5 bases). Germline CDR1 is MDHEN and CDR2 is SYDVKM. The V gene lost 5 bases and the J gene lost 7 bases, with 12 bases spanning the gap. CDR3 size: 12 residues. CDR3 nucleotides: TGTGCCAGCAGTCCCCTCCCGGGAGAGCAGTACTTC. Encoded protein: CASSPLPGEQYF.

The rearrangement uses TRBV5-1 and TRBJ2-1, with D possibly being TRBD2 (5 bases). Germline V gene data show CDR1 as SGHRS and CDR2 as YFSETQ. The CDR3 is 15 amino acids. V was clipped by 0 bases and J by 6 bases, with 13 bases between them. The CDR3 nucleotides are TGCGCCAGCAGCTTGGGCAGGACTTTGGGCAATGAGCAGTTCTTC. This gives the protein CASSLGRTLGNEQFF.